These 5 T cell receptor beta chains share one sample of origin, sequenced in a study of patients and donors after allogeneic stem cell transplantation. TCRdb recomputed calls from the RT-PCR reads with MiXCR, one row per CDR3 protein. The data contain roughly 940,000 distinct CDR3 sequences, roughly 18% of them singletons. Sequencing used blood, either unsorted or a sorted T cell fraction (not recorded which). These receptors all come from a human donor who was either an allogeneic HSCT recipient or a stem cell or donor lymphocyte infusion donor (not recorded which). It is not recorded whose cells these are; they may come from a transplant donor.

The chain carries TRBV5-6 and TRBJ2-3; TRBD2 matches at 7 bases. Germline CDR1 SGHDT, CDR2 YYEEEE. The ends lost 0 bases at V and 3 bases at J; junction bases unmatched: 16. This CDR3 region has 19 residues. The CDR3 here is CASSLVGIGAGVGTDTQYF. CDR3 nucleotides: TGTGCCAGCAGCTTGGTTGGAATTGGCGCGGGAGTCGGAACAGATACGCAGTATTTT.

This rearrangement joins TRBV20-1 to TRBJ2-3; TRBD2 agrees at 7 bases. Germline CDR1 and CDR2: DFQATT and SNEGSKA (reference sequence). The CDR3 has 15 amino acids. The trim removed 0 bases at V and 6 bases at J, leaving 9 bases unmatched. The CDR3 sequence: CSARDLAGDRDTQYF. Here the CDR3 DNA reads TGCAGTGCTAGAGATCTTGCGGGAGATAGGGATACGCAGTATTTT.

This clonotype was observed a few times. The chain couples TRBV2 to TRBJ2-7; D possibly corresponds to TRBD2 (6 bases). Germline V gene sequence: CDR1 SNHLY, CDR2 FYNNEI. V was clipped by 7 bases and J by 2 bases, with 12 bases between them. This CDR3 spans 13 amino acids. The CDR3 region is CASIQGGPYEQYF. The CDR3 DNA is TGTGCCAGCATCCAAGGAGGGCCCTACGAGCAGTACTTC. The full variable domain, with the rest looked up from reference TRBV2 and TRBJ2-7, is EPEVTQTPSHQVTQMGQEVILRCVPISNHLYFYWYRQILGQKVEFLVSFYNNEISEKSEIFDDQFSVERPDGSNFTLKIRSTKLEDSAMYFCASIQGGPYEQYFGPGTRLTVT.

This clonotype was picked up a small number of times. The chain links TRBV15 to TRBJ2-3; 15 nucleotides align to TRBD2. CDR1 LNHNV and CDR2 YYDKDF come from the germline V gene (reference sequence). CDR3 length: 17 residues. Germline trimming cut 5 bases from V and 5 bases from J; bases unmatched to any gene: 8. The CDR3 sequence: CATSRGLAGGQGDTQYF. The CDR3 DNA sequence: TGTGCCACCAGCCGAGGACTAGCGGGGGGGCAAGGAGATACGCAGTATTTT.

This clonotype was seen more than once but under ten times. The V call is TRBV5-1, the J call TRBJ2-3, with TRBD2 identical over 13 bases. Germline CDR1 and CDR2: SGHRS and YFSETQ. The V gene end was trimmed by 5 bases and the J gene end by 0 bases; junction bases not matched to a gene: 9. The CDR3 contains 18 residues. The CDR3 is CASRGGLAGPTSTDTQYF. As DNA, the CDR3 is TGCGCCAGCAGGGGGGGACTAGCGGGGCCTACTAGCACAGATACGCAGTATTTT.